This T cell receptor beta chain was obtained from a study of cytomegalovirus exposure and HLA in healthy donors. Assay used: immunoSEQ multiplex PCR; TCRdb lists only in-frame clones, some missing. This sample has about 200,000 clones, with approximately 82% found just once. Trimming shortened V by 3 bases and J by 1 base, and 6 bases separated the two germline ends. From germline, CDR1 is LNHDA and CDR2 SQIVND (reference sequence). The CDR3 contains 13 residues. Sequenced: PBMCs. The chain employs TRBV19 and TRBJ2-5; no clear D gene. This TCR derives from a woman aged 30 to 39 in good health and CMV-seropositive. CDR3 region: CASSITAQETQYF. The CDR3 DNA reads TGTGCCAGTAGTATTACAGCCCAAGAGACCCAGTACTTC. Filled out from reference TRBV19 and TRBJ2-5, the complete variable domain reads DGGITQSPKYLFRKEGQNVTLSCEQNLNHDAMYWYRQDPGQGLRLIYYSQIVNDFQKGDIAEGYSVSREKKESFPLTVTSAQKNPTAFYLCASSITAQETQYFGPGTRLLVL.